The clone carrying this T cell receptor beta chain was picked up a small number of times. Its specificity is unknown. Via MiXCR, TCRdb re-called the 5' RACE reads, giving one row per CDR3 protein. The table has fewer than 200,000 distinct CDR3 sequences, 9.8% seen once. CDR3 length: 15 amino acids. CDR1 and CDR2 (germline): SGHTA, FQGNSA. The V segment lost 1 base and the J segment 2 bases; nucleotides outside the gene matches: 2. This entry belongs to a study of CD8 T cells in ankylosing spondylitis. Whole-study results and caveats: Clones tied to disease were said to be significantly enriched in matched ankylosing spondylitis synovial fluid.

The clonotype comes from a female donor with ankylosing spondylitis or in good health (not recorded which). V and J are TRBV7-2 and TRBJ2-7; 10 nucleotides agree with TRBD1. Sequencing was carried out using blood, either unsorted or a sorted T cell fraction (not recorded which). The CDR3 protein is CASSLEGTGAYEQYF. CDR3 DNA sequence: TGTGCCAGCAGCTTAGAAGGGACAGGGGCCTACGAGCAGTACTTC.